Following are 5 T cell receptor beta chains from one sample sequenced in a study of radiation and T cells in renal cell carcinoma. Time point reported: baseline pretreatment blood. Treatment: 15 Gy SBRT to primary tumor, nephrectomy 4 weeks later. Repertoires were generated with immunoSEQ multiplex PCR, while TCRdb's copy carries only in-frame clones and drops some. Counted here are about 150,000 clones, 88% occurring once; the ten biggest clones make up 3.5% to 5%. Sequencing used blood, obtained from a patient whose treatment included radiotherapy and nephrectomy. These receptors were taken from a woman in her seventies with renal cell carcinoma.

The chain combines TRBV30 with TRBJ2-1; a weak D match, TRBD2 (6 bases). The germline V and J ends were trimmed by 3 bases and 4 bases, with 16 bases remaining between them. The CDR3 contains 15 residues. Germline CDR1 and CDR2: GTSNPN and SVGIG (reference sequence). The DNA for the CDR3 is TGTGCCTGGAGACACCGCGGGGTGGCTTACAATGAGCAGTTCTTC. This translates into CAWRHRGVAYNEQFF.

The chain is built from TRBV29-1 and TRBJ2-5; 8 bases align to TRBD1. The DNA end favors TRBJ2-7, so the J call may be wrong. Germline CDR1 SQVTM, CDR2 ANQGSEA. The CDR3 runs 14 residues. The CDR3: CSGGRTGSSYEQYF. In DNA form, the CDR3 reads TGCAGCGGTGGCCGGACAGGGAGCTCCTACGAGCAGTACTTC.

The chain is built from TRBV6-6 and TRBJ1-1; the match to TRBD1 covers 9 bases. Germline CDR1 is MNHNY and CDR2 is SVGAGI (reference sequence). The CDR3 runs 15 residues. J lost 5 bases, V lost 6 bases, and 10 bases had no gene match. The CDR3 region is CASSSLQGARTEAFF. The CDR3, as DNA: TGTGCCAGCAGCTCCCTACAGGGGGCGCGGACTGAAGCTTTCTTT.

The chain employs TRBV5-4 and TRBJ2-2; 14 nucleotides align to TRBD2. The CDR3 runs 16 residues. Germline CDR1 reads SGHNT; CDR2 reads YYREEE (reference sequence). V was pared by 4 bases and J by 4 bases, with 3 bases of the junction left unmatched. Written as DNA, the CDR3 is TGTGCCAGCAGCCCGGGACTAGCGGGGGCCACCGGGGAGCTGTTTTTT. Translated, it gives CASSPGLAGATGELFF.

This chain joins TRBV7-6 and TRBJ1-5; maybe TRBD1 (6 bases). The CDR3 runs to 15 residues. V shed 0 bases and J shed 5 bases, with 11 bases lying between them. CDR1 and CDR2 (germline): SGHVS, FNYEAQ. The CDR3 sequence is CASSLAQGRDQPQHF. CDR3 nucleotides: TGTGCCAGCAGCTTAGCACAGGGCCGGGATCAGCCCCAGCATTTT.